The 11 T cell receptor beta chains given below trace back to one sample, sequenced in a study of cytomegalovirus exposure and HLA in healthy donors. 60 Vbeta and 13 Jbeta primers were used in PCR. Clones were sequenced by immunoSEQ multiplex PCR, and TCRdb holds only the in-frame ones, with some missing. The table lists fewer than 250,000 clones, more than 65% of them singletons. The source material was PBMCs. The receptors originated from a woman younger than 45 in good health and CMV-seronegative.

This chain uses TRBV5-1 with TRBJ1-1, with D uncertain. The V end lost 0 bases, the J end lost 3 bases, and 12 bases lay between the germline ends. The V gene's germline CDR1 is SGHRS and CDR2 YFSETQ. This CDR3 is 15 amino acids long. The CDR3 region has the DNA TGCGCCAGCAGCTTGGCTCCGGGCGGGGACACTGAAGCTTTCTTT. Residues: CASSLAPGGDTEAFF.

J is TRBJ1-1 and V is TRBV14; D ambiguous. Germline V gene lookup returns CDR1 SGHDN and CDR2 FVKESK. The CDR3 has 12 amino acids. Trimming removed 1 base at V and 3 bases at J, with 3 bases between. The CDR3 here is CASSQVDTEAFF. CDR3 DNA: TGTGCCAGCAGCCAAGTAGACACTGAAGCTTTCTTT.

The CDR3 spells CASSIASGTSGRYEQFF. The CDR3 bases are TGTGCCAGTAGTATAGCCTCAGGGACTAGCGGGAGGTATGAGCAGTTCTTC. The chain recombines TRBV19 with TRBJ2-1, with 15 nucleotides matching TRBD2. The CDR3 covers 17 residues. J lost 8 bases, V lost 1 base, and 6 bases had no gene match. Germline loops: CDR1 LNHDA, CDR2 SQIVND (reference sequence).

The chain couples TRBV9 to TRBJ2-5; the match to TRBD1 covers 7 bases. The germline V gene encodes CDR1 SGDLS and CDR2 YYNGEE. V trimming: 3 bases; J trimming: 2 bases; junction bases outside the gene matches: 7. The CDR3 extends over 15 amino acids. The CDR3 is CASSALTGQQETQYF. The CDR3 coding sequence is TGTGCCAGCAGCGCCTTGACAGGGCAACAAGAGACCCAGTACTTC.

The chain is built from TRBV30 and TRBJ2-3; TRBD2 is a possible D gene (5 bases). Trimming cost V 3 bases and J 1 base, with 20 bases left between them. This CDR3 has 17 residues. Germline assignment: CDR1 GTSNPN and CDR2 SVGIG (reference sequence). The CDR3 DNA sequence: TGTGCCTGGAGCAGGATATCGGACGGAGCGGGCACAGATACGCAGTATTTT. This translates into CAWSRISDGAGTDTQYF.

This chain uses TRBV5-1 with TRBJ2-1; 11 bases map to TRBD2. The CDR3 has 20 residues. Germline CDR1 reads SGHRS; CDR2 reads YFSETQ. Trimming cost V 0 bases and J 5 bases; bases outside gene matches: 16. For the CDR3, the DNA is TGCGCCAGCAGCTTGGAGGGTCTAGCGGGAGGCAAAACAGGGGACAATGAGCAGTTCTTC. Its translation is CASSLEGLAGGKTGDNEQFF.

The V gene is TRBV7-9, the J gene TRBJ1-1; TRBD1 agrees at 9 bases. V was pared by 4 bases and J by 10 bases, with 7 bases of the junction left unmatched. Germline CDR1 is SEHNR and CDR2 is FQNEAQ (reference sequence). The CDR3 covers 13 residues. The CDR3 region is CASSSTGGVAAFF. As DNA, the CDR3 is TGTGCCAGCAGCTCTACAGGGGGCGTCGCAGCTTTCTTT.

In this sample, this clone turned up a few times. The V gene is TRBV30, the J gene TRBJ1-2, with 7 bases aligning to TRBD1. Germline values: CDR1 GTSNPN, CDR2 SVGIG (reference sequence). The junction had 4 bases not matched to a gene; V was cut back by 4 bases and J by 8 bases. The CDR3 totals 11 residues. The CDR3 sequence: CAWTSGGGYTF. The DNA for the CDR3 is TGTGCCTGGACCTCAGGGGGAGGCTACACCTTC.

This chain uses TRBV11-1 with TRBJ1-1; D is possibly TRBD1 (6 bases). Trimming left V 1 base short and J 4 bases short, with 13 bases between. The CDR3 covers 15 residues. Germline V gives CDR1 SGHAT, CDR2 FQDESV (reference sequence). For the CDR3, the DNA is TGTGCCAGCAGCTTAGGTACAGGGTTGGGCACTGAAGCTTTCTTT. Residues: CASSLGTGLGTEAFF.

The V gene is TRBV5-4, the J gene TRBJ2-7; 9 nucleotides align to TRBD2. The CDR3 consists of 14 residues. V shed 2 bases, J shed 3 bases, and the junction held 3 bases outside the gene matches. From germline, CDR1 is SGHNT and CDR2 YYREEE (reference sequence). CDR3 sequence reads: CASSFSSGDYEQYF. CDR3 DNA: TGTGCCAGCAGCTTCTCTAGCGGGGACTACGAGCAGTACTTC.

The chain couples TRBV4-2 to TRBJ1-5, with 9 bases that match TRBD1. V was pared by 5 bases and J by 6 bases, with 8 bases of the junction left unmatched. Germline CDR1 reads LGHNA; CDR2 reads YNFKEQ. The CDR3 is made up of 15 amino acids. CDR3 bases: TGTGCCAGCAGCTCCGGGACAGGGTTCCCTCAGCCCCAGCATTTT. Translated, it gives CASSSGTGFPQPQHF.